The T cell receptor (beta chain) described here comes from a study of T cell changes during pregnancy in multiple sclerosis. V was clipped by 1 base and J by 3 bases; unmatched bases: 4. The CDR3 has 16 residues. Germline V gene lookup returns CDR1 SGHDT and CDR2 YYEEEE. Some clones are missing from TCRdb's copy, which holds only in-frame ones; the method was immunoSEQ multiplex PCR. The sample shows over 10,000 clones, about nine tenths of them seen only once. The chain couples TRBV5-6 to TRBJ1-5, with 10 positions matching TRBD1. The sequence was obtained from a female donor with multiple sclerosis, enrolled in a pregnancy study. This sample comprised CD8+ T cells from peripheral blood mononuclear cells, obtained in the first trimester of pregnancy. This chain's CDR3 is CASSLSDRGANQPQHF. The CDR3 DNA is TGTGCCAGCAGCTTGTCGGACAGGGGGGCCAATCAGCCCCAGCATTTT.